The clone carrying this T cell receptor beta chain was recorded at least ten times. TCRdb reprocessed the reads via MiXCR and lists one record per CDR3 protein. The sample has 200,000 to 300,000 distinct CDR3 sequences; approximately 9.2% are singletons. This specimen belongs to a study of T cell repertoires in cytomegalovirus infection. Study information: Public signatures in TCR beta pointed to CMV infection and matching HLA type.

The germline V gene has CDR1 SGHTA and CDR2 FQGTGA. This CDR3 spans 16 amino acids. The ends lost 5 bases at V and 5 bases at J; junction bases unmatched: 12. The sequenced material came from PBMCs. The genes are TRBV7-3 and TRBJ2-7, with 10 positions matching TRBD1. This TCR was sampled from a human donor in good health (CMV status not recorded). Some clones in this sample may be carry-over from other donors' samples. In nucleotides, the CDR3 is TGTGCCAGCAGCCCGGACCGGGACAGGGGATCCCACGAGCAGTACTTC. It translates to CASSPDRDRGSHEQYF.